This note documents a single TCR beta chain sequence. Per the germline V gene, CDR1 is MRHNA and CDR2 is SNTAGT. The CDR3 covers 17 residues. J gave up 6 bases and V 1 base, and 12 bases lay outside the gene matches. A Seattle source enrolled patients during active infection and followed them longitudinally. The data stem from a study of blood T cell repertoires in COVID-19. Study overall: The United States, Italy and Spain provided the acute and convalescent COVID-19 samples.

Original handling: Using reference gene primer amplification, nucleated cell counts were estimated. TCRdb's copy holds only in-frame clones and misses some; the assay was immunoSEQ multiplex PCR. Clone size and V and J calls were adopted from that table, with D and trimming inferred from the DNA. The data show approximately 190,000 clones, roughly 87% seen once. The rearrangement links TRBV6-4 to TRBJ1-5, with 7 bases that match TRBD1. The receptor was derived from a woman aged 55-75 years with COVID-19, enrolled during active disease. The sequencing input was peripheral blood. CDR3 bases: TGTGCCAGCAGTGACTTGACGGGACAGTTTTTAGGTCAGCCCCAGCATTTT. It is translated as CASSDLTGQFLGQPQHF.